This T cell receptor beta chain derives from a study of blood T cell repertoires in COVID-19. Produced via immunoSEQ multiplex PCR; TCRdb's table is partial and in-frame only. Of tens of thousands of clones listed, around 86% are singletons. In germline, CDR1 is LGHDT, CDR2 YNNKEL (reference sequence). The J segment lost 2 bases and the V segment lost 4 bases, leaving 8 bases of the junction unmatched. This CDR3 region has 16 residues. The receptor comes from a man aged 70-80 years with active COVID-19. The sample was peripheral blood. The genes are TRBV3-1 (or the pseudogene TRBV3-2) and TRBJ2-5, with TRBD1 matching over 9 bases. CDR3 sequence: CASSPGTGRGQETQYF. In nucleotides, the CDR3 is TGTGCCAGCAGCCCGGGGACAGGGAGGGGGCAAGAGACCCAGTACTTC.